This T cell receptor beta chain was observed in a study of tumor and adjacent non-tumor tissue in lung cancer. In this sample, this clonotype turned up a few times. The germline gene is not matched at one end of the junction; a read error may be the cause. Three rounds of nested PCR, following a modified ARM-PCR protocol, produced the TCRbeta library. MiXCR, applied by TCRdb to the multiplex PCR reads, yields one record per CDR3 protein. The sample includes some 78,000 distinct CDR3 sequences, around 85% of them seen just once. The germline V gene has CDR1 SGHAT and CDR2 FQNNGV. This CDR3 spans 14 amino acids. The template was RNA from unsorted bulk tissue.

Sequences were obtained from lung tumor tissue. The sequence was obtained from a woman aged 45 to 65 with non-small cell lung cancer. V is TRBV11-2 and J is TRBJ2-2; D not certain. CDR3 in amino acids: CASSLVSGPGELFF. The DNA of the CDR3 is TGTGCCAGTAGCTTAGTGTCCGGTCCCGGAGAGTTGTTTTTT.